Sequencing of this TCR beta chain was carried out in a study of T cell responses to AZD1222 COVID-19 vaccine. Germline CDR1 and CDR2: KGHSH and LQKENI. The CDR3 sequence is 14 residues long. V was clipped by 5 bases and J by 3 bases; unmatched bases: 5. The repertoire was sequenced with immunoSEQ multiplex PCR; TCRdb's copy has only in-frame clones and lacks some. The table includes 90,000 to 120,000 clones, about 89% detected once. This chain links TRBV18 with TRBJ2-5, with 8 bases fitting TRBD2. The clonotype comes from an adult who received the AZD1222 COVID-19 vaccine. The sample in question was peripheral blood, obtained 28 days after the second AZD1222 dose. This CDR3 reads CASSSGSGEETQYF. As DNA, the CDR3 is TGTGCCAGCTCATCAGGTAGCGGGGAAGAGACCCAGTACTTC.